The present T cell receptor beta chain was sequenced within a study of long-term antiretroviral therapy in people with HIV. Researchers report immunoSEQ v3.0 was run at survey level. Some clones are missing from TCRdb's copy, which holds only in-frame ones; the method was immunoSEQ multiplex PCR. This table has 15,000 to 20,000 clones, 75% to 90% appearing once. The CDR3 is made up of 13 amino acids. Germline V CDR1 and CDR2: MGHRA, YSYEKL. V was clipped by 2 bases and J by 6 bases, with 8 bases between them. The sample in question was unsorted PBMCs, obtained 4.2 years after starting antiretroviral therapy. This sequence joins TRBV4-1 and TRBJ1-5; D is unclear. The receptor was derived from a man aged 45-65 years with HIV. For the CDR3, the DNA is TGCGCCAGCAGCCAAATTGAAGGTCAGCCCCAGCATTTT. The encoded protein is CASSQIEGQPQHF.